This entry lists 2 T cell receptor beta chains sequenced from one sample in a study of cytomegalovirus exposure and HLA in healthy donors. The repertoire was sequenced with immunoSEQ multiplex PCR; TCRdb's copy has only in-frame clones and lacks some. Of about 360,000 clones listed, roughly 90% are singletons. What was sequenced was PBMCs. Receptor source: a woman younger than 35 in good health and CMV-seronegative.

This sequence joins TRBV4-1 and TRBJ2-2, with a tentative D call TRBD2 (6 bases). The length of the CDR3 is 15 residues. Trimming removed 0 bases at V and 9 bases at J, with 14 bases between. CDR1 MGHRA and CDR2 YSYEKL come from the germline V gene. CDR3 coding DNA: TGCGCCAGCAGCCAAGACATCTTGGGAGGTCGGGAGCTGTTTTTT. This gives the protein CASSQDILGGRELFF.

This chain joins TRBV28 and TRBJ1-3, with TRBD1 as a possible D gene (5 bases). Germline CDR1 and CDR2: MDHEN and SYDVKM. V was trimmed by 7 bases and J by 1 base, leaving 8 bases between them. The CDR3 has 13 residues. CDR3 nucleotide sequence: TGTGCCAGCACACCAGGGTCTGGAAACACCATATATTTT. Translated: CASTPGSGNTIYF. The full variable domain, with the rest looked up from reference TRBV28 and TRBJ1-3, is DVKVTQSSRYLVKRTGEKVFLECVQDMDHENMFWYRQDPGLGLRLIYFSYDVKMKEKGDIPEGYSVSREKKERFSLILESASTNQTSMYLCASTPGSGNTIYFGEGSWLTVV.